These 11 T cell receptor beta chains were sequenced from one sample in a study of T cells in Graves' hyperthyroidism and ophthalmopathy. TCR beta CDR3 regions were amplified from RNA transcripts. Carried out on the TCR CDR3, a first-round RT-PCR used the HTBI primer set. TCRdb reprocessed the multiplex PCR reads via MiXCR and lists one record per CDR3 protein. The table shows approximately 520,000 distinct CDR3 sequences, with around 21% occurring only once. The material sequenced was blood. These receptors were taken from a man aged 18 to 30 with Graves' hyperthyroidism.

This rearrangement joins TRBV20-1 to TRBJ2-7; D not certain. The germline V gene encodes CDR1 DFQATT and CDR2 SNEGSKA (reference sequence). Deletions cut 0 bases from V and 0 bases from J, with 15 bases between. The CDR3 length is 16 residues. The CDR3 nucleotides read TGCAGTGCTAGAGATCTTGCCTCGGCAATCTCCTACGAGCAGTACTTC. Translated, it gives CSARDLASAISYEQYF.

This clonotype was seen at least ten times. This chain joins TRBV6-1 and TRBJ1-5; D gene ambiguous. The CDR3 spans 13 residues. Germline V gene lookup returns CDR1 MNHNS and CDR2 SASEGT. The germline V and J ends were trimmed by 8 bases and 2 bases, with 10 bases remaining between them. In DNA form, the CDR3 reads TGTGCCAGCGGGTTCCACGGCAATCAGCCCCAGCATTTT. Residues: CASGFHGNQPQHF.

This clonotype was observed at least ten times. The chain links TRBV10-1 to TRBJ1-1; the D gene is possibly TRBD1 (6 bases). Trimming took off 2 bases at V and 5 bases at J, with 9 bases between the two ends. This CDR3 is built from 13 residues. The germline CDR1 and CDR2 sequences are WNHNN and SYGVQD (reference sequence). CDR3 loop: CASSETGRTEAFF. DNA of the CDR3: TGCGCCAGCAGTGAGACAGGGCGAACTGAAGCTTTCTTT.

This CDR3 reads CASTRYSHSNQPQHF. CDR3 nucleotide sequence: TGTGCCAGCACCAGATACAGTCATAGCAATCAGCCCCAGCATTTT. The chain is built from TRBV6-1 and TRBJ1-5; D is unresolved. Germline CDR1 MNHNS, CDR2 SASEGT. This CDR3 spans 15 amino acids. Trimming removed 7 bases from V and 0 bases from J, with 13 bases in between.

This clonotype was seen a handful of times. J is TRBJ2-2 and V is TRBV28; TRBD1 is a possible D gene (6 bases). CDR3 length equals 15 residues. Per the germline V gene, CDR1 is MDHEN and CDR2 is SYDVKM. The ends were cut back, 5 bases at V and 7 bases at J, with 17 bases in the middle. The DNA for the CDR3 is TGTGCCAGCAGTATGCTTAGGGGGTTGAACGGGGAGCTGTTTTTT. It specifies CASSMLRGLNGELFF.

This clonotype was seen at least ten times. The chain has TRBV5-1 and TRBJ1-2; the D is unclear. The CDR3 consists of 12 residues. V was trimmed by 5 bases and J by 7 bases, leaving 12 bases between them. CDR1 and CDR2 (germline): SGHRS, YFSETQ. The CDR3 sequence is CASRLQSGGYTF. As DNA, the CDR3 is TGCGCCAGCAGGTTACAGTCCGGTGGCTACACCTTC.

This clonotype was found many times. V is TRBV12-3 or TRBV12-4 and J is TRBJ1-5, with no clear D. The V and J ends lost 3 bases and 6 bases respectively, with 6 bases between them. The CDR3 is made up of 12 amino acids. The CDR3 spells CASSFVAQPQHF. CDR3 DNA sequence: TGTGCCAGCAGTTTCGTAGCTCAGCCCCAGCATTTT.

This clonotype was recorded at least ten times. The chain employs TRBV15 and TRBJ2-5; D remains unclear. The germline V gene has CDR1 LNHNV and CDR2 YYDKDF (reference sequence). The ends were cut back, 4 bases at V and 2 bases at J, with 5 bases in the middle. The CDR3 is 12 amino acids. In DNA, the CDR3 is TGTGCCACCAGCACAAGTCAAGAGACCCAGTACTTC. Protein sequence: CATSTSQETQYF.

This clonotype occurred a few times. This chain links TRBV5-1 with TRBJ2-7, with TRBD1 identical over 9 bases. Per germline, CDR1 SGHRS and CDR2 YFSETQ. The CDR3 length is 14 residues. Trimming took 4 bases from V and 5 from J; bases not matched to a gene: 7. The CDR3 sequence: CASSRTGEHHEQYF. The CDR3 DNA reads as TGCGCCAGCAGCAGGACAGGGGAACACCACGAGCAGTACTTC.

The table lists this clonotype with many counts. The J gene is TRBJ2-7, the V gene TRBV11-2, with 9 bases fitting TRBD1. V lost 4 bases, J lost 4 bases, and 8 bases stayed unmatched. The CDR3 sequence is 15 residues long. Germline V CDR1 and CDR2: SGHAT, FQNNGV. The CDR3 protein is CASSSPGQGLYEQYF. CDR3 sequence (DNA): TGTGCCAGCAGCTCACCGGGACAGGGATTGTACGAGCAGTACTTC.

This clonotype was seen repeatedly, ten times or more. The V call is TRBV12-3 or TRBV12-4, the J call TRBJ1-2; 7 bases align to TRBD1. The CDR3 consists of 12 residues. The ends lost 3 bases at V and 11 bases at J; junction bases unmatched: 6. The CDR3 region has the DNA TGTGCCAGCAGTTTCCGACAGGGTATATACACCTTC. As protein: CASSFRQGIYTF.